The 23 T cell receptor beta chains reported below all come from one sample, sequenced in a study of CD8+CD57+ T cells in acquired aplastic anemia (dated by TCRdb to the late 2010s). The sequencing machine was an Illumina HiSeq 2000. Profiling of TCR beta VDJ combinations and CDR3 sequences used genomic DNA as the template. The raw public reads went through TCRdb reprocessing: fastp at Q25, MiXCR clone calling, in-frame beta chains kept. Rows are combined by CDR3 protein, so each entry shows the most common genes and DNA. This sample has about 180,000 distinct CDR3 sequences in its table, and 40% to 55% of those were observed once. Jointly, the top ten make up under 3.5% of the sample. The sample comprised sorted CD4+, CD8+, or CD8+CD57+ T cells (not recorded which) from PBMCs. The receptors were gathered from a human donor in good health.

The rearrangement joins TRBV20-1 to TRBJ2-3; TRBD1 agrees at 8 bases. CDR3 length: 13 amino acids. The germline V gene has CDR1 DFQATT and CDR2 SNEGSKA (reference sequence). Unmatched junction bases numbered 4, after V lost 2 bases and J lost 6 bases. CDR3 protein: CSARPRGLDTQYF. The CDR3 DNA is TGCAGTGCTAGACCCAGGGGGCTCGATACGCAGTATTTT.

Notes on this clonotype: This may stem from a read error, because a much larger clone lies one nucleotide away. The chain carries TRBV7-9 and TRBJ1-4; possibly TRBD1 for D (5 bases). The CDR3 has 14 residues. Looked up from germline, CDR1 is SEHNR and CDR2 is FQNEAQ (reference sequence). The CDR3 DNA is TGTGCCAGCAGCACCTTCGGGGGGGGAGAAAAACTGCTTTTT. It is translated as CASSTFGGGEKLLF.

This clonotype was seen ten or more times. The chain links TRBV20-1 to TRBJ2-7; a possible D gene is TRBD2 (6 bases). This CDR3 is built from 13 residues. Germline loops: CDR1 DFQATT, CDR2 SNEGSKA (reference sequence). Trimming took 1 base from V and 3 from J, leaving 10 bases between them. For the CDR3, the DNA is TGCAGTGCTAGAGCGGGAGTATTCTACGAGCAGTACTTC. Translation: CSARAGVFYEQYF.

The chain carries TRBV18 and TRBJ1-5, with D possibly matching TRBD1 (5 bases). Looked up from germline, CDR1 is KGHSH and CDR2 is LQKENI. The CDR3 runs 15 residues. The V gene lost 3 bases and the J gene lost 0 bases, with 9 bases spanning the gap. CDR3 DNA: TGTGCCAGCTCACCGACAGCTAATAGCAATCAGCCCCAGCATTTT. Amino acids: CASSPTANSNQPQHF.

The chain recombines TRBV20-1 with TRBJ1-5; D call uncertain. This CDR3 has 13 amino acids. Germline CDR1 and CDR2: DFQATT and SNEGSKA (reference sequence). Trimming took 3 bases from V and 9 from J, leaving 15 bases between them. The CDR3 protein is CSARTDGSGPQHF. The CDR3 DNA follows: TGCAGTGCTAGGACGGACGGTTCAGGGCCCCAGCATTTT.

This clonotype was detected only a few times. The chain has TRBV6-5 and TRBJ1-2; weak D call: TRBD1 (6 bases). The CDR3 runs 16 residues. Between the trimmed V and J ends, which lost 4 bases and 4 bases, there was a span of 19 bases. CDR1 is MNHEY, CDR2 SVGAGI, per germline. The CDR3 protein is CASSSPGGGQTYGYTF. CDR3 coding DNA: TGTGCCAGCAGTTCCCCCGGCGGGGGCCAAACCTATGGCTACACCTTC.

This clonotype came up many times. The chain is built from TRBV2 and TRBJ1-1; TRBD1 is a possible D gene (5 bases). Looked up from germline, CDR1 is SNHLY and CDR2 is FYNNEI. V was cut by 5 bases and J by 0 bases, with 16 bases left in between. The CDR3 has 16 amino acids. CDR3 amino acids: CASSTPPGRLNTEAFF. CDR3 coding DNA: TGTGCCAGCAGTACCCCGCCGGGACGGCTGAACACTGAAGCTTTCTTT. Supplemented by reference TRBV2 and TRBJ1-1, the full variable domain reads EPEVTQTPSHQVTQMGQEVILRCVPISNHLYFYWYRQILGQKVEFLVSFYNNEISEKSEIFDDQFSVERPDGSNFTLKIRSTKLEDSAMYFCASSTPPGRLNTEAFFGQGTRLTVV.

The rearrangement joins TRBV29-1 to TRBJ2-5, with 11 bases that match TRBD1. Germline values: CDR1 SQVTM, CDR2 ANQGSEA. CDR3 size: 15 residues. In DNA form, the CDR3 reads TGCACATGCCAAAAGGGGGACAGGGGGGGGGAGACCCAGTACTTC. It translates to CTCQKGDRGGETQYF.

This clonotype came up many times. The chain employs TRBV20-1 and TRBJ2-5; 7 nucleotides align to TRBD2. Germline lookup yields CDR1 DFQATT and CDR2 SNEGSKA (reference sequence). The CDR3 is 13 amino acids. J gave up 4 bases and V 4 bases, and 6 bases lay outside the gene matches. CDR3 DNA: TGCAGTGCTAAGCCCCCGGGGGGAGAGACCCAGTACTTC. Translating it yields CSAKPPGGETQYF.

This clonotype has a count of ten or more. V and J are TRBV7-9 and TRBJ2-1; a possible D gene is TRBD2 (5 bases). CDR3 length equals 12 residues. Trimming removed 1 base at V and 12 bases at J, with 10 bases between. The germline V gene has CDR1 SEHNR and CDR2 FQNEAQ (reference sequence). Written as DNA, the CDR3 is TGTGCCAGCAGCTTAGATGGGCGGGTGCAGTTCTTC. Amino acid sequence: CASSLDGRVQFF.

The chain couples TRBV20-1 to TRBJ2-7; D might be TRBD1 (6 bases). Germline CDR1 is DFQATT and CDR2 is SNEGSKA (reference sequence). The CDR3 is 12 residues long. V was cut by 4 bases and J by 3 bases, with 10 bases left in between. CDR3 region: CSAKTTGYEQYF. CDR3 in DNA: TGCAGTGCTAAGACGACAGGCTACGAGCAGTACTTC.

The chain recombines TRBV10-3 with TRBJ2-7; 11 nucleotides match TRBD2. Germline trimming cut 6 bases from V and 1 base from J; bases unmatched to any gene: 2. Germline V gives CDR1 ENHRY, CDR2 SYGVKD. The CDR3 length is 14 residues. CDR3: CAIRGLAESYEQYF. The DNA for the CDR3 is TGTGCCATCAGGGGACTAGCGGAATCCTACGAGCAGTACTTC.

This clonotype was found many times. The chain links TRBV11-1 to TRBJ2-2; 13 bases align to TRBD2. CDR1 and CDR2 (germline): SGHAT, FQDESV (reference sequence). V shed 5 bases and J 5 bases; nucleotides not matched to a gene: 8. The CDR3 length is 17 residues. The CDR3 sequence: CASSRTSGSLWTGELFF. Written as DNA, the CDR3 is TGTGCCAGCAGCCGGACTAGCGGGAGTCTTTGGACCGGGGAGCTGTTTTTT. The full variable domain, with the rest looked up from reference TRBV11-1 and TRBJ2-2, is EAEVAQSPRYKITEKSQAVAFWCDPISGHATLYWYRQILGQGPELLVQFQDESVVDDSQLPKDRFSAERLKGVDSTLKIQPAELGDSAMYLCASSRTSGSLWTGELFFGEGSRLTVL.

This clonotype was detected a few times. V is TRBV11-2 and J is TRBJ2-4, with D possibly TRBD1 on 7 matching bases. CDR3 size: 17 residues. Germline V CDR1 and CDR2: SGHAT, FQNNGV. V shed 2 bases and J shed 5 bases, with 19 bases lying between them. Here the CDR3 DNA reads TGTGCCAGCAGCTTAAGGCCGCCCGACAGGGAGGAAAACATTCAGTACTTC. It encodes CASSLRPPDREENIQYF. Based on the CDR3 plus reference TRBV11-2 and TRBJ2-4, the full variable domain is EAGVAQSPRYKIIEKRQSVAFWCNPISGHATLYWYQQILGQGPKLLIQFQNNGVVDDSQLPKDRFSAERLKGVDSTLKIQPAKLEDSAVYLCASSLRPPDREENIQYFGAGTRLSVL.

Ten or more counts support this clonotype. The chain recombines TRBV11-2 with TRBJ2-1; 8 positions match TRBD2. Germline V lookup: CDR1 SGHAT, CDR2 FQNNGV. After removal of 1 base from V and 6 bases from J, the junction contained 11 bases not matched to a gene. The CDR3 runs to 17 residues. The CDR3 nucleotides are TGTGCCAGCAGCTTAGTCTCGACGGCGGGAGGTATCAATGAGCAGTTCTTC. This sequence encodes CASSLVSTAGGINEQFF.

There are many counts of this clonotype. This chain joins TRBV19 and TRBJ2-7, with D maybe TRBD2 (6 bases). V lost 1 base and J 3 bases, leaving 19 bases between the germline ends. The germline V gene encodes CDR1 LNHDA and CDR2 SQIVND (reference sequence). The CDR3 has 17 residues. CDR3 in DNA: TGTGCCAGTAGTATAGTATCAGGGAGCGGGTCGAGCTACGAGCAGTACTTC. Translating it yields CASSIVSGSGSSYEQYF. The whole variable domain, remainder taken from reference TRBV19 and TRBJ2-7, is DGGITQSPKYLFRKEGQNVTLSCEQNLNHDAMYWYRQDPGQGLRLIYYSQIVNDFQKGDIAEGYSVSREKKESFPLTVTSAQKNPTAFYLCASSIVSGSGSSYEQYFGPGTRLTVT.

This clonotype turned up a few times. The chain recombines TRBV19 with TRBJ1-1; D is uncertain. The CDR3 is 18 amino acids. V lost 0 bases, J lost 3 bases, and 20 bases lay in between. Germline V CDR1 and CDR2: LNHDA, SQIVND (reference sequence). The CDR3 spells CASSIDLMRSGRDTEAFF. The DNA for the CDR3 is TGTGCCAGTAGTATAGATCTCATGCGGAGCGGGAGGGACACTGAAGCTTTCTTT.

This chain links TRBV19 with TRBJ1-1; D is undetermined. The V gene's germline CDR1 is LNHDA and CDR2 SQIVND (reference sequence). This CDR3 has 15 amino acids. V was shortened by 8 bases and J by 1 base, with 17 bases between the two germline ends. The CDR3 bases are TGTGCCAGTTCCCCCTCTCCGGCACCGAACACTGAAGCTTTCTTT. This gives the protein CASSPSPAPNTEAFF.

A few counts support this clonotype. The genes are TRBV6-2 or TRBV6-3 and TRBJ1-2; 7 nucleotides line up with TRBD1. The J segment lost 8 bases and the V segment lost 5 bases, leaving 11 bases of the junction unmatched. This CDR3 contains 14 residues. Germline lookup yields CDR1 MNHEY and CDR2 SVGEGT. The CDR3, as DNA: TGTGCCAGCAGTCAGACCCGGGACAGCGGCGGCTACACCTTC. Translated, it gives CASSQTRDSGGYTF.

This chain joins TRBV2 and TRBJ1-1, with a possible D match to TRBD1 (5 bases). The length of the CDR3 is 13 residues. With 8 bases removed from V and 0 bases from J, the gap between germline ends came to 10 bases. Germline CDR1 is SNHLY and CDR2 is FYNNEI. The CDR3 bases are TGTGCCAGCTCCGGGACGGTGAACACTGAAGCTTTCTTT. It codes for CASSGTVNTEAFF.

CDR3 sequence: CASSERGRMNTEAFF. CDR3 coding DNA: TGTGCCAGCAGTGAACGGGGCAGGATGAACACTGAAGCTTTCTTT. This chain uses TRBV25-1 with TRBJ1-1; D might be TRBD1 (5 bases). V dropped 2 bases and J dropped 0 bases, with 10 bases sitting between them. There are 15 residues in the CDR3. Germline V CDR1 and CDR2: MGHDK, SYGVNS.

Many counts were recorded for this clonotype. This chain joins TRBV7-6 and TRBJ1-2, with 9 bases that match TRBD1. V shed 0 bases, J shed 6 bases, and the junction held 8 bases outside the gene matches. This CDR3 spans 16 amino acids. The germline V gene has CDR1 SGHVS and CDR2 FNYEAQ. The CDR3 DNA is TGTGCCAGCAGCTTAGCCATAACAGGGGGCGTAGATGGCTACACCTTC. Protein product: CASSLAITGGVDGYTF.

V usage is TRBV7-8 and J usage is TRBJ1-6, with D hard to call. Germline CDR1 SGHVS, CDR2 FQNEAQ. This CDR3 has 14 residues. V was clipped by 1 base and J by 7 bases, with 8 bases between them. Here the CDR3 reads CASSLVSENSPLHF. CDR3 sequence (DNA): TGTGCCAGCAGCTTAGTTTCAGAGAATTCACCCCTCCACTTT.